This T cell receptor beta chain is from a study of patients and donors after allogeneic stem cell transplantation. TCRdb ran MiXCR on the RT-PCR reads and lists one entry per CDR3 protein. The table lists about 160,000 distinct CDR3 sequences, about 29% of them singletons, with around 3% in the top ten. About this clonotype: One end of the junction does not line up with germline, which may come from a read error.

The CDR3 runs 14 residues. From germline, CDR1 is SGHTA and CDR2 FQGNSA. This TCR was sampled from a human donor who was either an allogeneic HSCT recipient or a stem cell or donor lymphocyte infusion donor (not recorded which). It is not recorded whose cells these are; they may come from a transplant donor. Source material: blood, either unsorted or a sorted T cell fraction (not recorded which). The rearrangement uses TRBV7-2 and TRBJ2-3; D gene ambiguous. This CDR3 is CASTLGTSTDTQYF. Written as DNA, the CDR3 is TGTGCCAGCACCTTAGGAACTAGCACAGATACGCAGTATTTT.